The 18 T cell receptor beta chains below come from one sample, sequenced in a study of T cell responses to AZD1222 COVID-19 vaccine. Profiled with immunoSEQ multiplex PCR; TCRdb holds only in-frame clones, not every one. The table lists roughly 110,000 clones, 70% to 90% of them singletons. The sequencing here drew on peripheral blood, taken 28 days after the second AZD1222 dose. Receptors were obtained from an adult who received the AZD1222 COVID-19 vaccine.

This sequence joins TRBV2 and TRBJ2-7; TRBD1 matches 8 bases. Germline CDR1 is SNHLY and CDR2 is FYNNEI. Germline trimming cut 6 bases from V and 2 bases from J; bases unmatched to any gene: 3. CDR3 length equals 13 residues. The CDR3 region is CASRDRATYEQYF. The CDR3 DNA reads TGTGCCAGCAGGGACAGGGCCACCTACGAGCAGTACTTC. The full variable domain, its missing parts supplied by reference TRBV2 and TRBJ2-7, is EPEVTQTPSHQVTQMGQEVILRCVPISNHLYFYWYRQILGQKVEFLVSFYNNEISEKSEIFDDQFSVERPDGSNFTLKIRSTKLEDSAMYFCASRDRATYEQYFGPGTRLTVT.

CDR3 sequence: CASSHGGANEKLFF. Here the CDR3 DNA reads TGTGCCAGCAGCCACGGGGGGGCTAATGAAAAACTGTTTTTT. This chain joins TRBV6-5 and TRBJ1-4, with D perhaps TRBD1 (5 bases). The CDR3 runs to 14 residues. Trimming shortened V by 6 bases and J by 3 bases, and 11 bases separated the two germline ends. Germline V gene sequence: CDR1 MNHEY, CDR2 SVGAGI.

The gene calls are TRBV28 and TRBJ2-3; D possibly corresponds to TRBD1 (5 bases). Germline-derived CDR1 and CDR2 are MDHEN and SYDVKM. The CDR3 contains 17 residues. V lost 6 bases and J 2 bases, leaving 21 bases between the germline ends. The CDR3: CASSPPQGIVSTDTQYF. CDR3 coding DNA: TGTGCCAGCAGCCCGCCTCAGGGAATAGTATCCACAGATACGCAGTATTTT.

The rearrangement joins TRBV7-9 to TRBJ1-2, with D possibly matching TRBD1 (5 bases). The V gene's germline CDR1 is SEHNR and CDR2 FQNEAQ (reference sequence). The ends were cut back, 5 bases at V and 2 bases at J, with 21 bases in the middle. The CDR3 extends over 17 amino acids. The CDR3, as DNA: TGTGCCAGCAGCCACCATATCCTGACAGCAGACAACTATGGCTACACCTTC. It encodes CASSHHILTADNYGYTF. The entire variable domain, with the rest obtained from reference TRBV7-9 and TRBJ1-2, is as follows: DTGVSQNPRHKITKRGQNVTFRCDPISEHNRLYWYRQTLGQGPEFLTYFQNEAQLEKSRLLSDRFSAERPKGSFSTLEIQRTEQGDSAMYLCASSHHILTADNYGYTFGSGTRLTVV.

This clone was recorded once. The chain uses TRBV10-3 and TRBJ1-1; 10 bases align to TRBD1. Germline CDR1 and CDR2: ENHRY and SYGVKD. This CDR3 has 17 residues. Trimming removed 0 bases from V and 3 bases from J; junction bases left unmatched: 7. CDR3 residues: CAISESETGGADTEAFF. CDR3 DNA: TGTGCCATCAGTGAGTCGGAGACAGGGGGCGCGGACACTGAAGCTTTCTTT.

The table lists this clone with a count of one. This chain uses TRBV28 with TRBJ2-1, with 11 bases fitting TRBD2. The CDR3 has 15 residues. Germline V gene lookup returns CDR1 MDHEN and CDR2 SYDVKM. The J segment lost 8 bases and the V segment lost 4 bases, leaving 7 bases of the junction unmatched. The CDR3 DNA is TGTGCCAGCAGTTCTACTAGCGGGGGTAGCGATGAGCAGTTCTTC. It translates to CASSSTSGGSDEQFF.

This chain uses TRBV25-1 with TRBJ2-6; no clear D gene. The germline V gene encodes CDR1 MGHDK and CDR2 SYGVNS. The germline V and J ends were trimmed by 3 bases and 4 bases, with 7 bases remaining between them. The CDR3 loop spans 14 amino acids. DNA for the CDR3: TGTGCCAGCAGTGATGTGGTGGGGGCCAACGTCCTGACTTTC. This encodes CASSDVVGANVLTF.

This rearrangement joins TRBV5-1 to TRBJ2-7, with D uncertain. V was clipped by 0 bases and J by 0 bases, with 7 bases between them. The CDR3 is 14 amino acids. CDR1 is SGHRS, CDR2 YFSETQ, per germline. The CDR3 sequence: CASSLENPSYEQYF. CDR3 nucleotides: TGCGCCAGCAGCTTGGAAAATCCCTCCTACGAGCAGTACTTC.

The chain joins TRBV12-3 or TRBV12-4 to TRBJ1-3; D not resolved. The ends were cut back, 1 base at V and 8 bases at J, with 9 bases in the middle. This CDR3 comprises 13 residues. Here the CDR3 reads CASSLESWDTIYF. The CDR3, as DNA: TGTGCCAGCAGTTTAGAGAGCTGGGACACCATATATTTT.

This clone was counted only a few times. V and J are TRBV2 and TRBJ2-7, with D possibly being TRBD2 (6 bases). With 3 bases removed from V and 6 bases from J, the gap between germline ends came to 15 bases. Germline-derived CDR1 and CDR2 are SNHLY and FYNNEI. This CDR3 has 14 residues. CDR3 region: CASSDRRASGEQYF. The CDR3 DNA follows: TGTGCCAGCAGTGATAGGAGGGCGTCCGGCGAGCAGTACTTC.

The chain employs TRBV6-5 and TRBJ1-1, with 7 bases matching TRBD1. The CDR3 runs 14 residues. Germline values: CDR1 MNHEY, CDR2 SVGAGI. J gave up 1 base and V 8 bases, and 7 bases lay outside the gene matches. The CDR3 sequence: CASLNRGRNTEAFF. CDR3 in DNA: TGTGCCAGCCTCAACAGGGGTAGGAACACTGAAGCTTTCTTT.

The CDR3, as DNA: TGTGCCAGCGAGCCACTACTAGCGGGGGAAGAGACCCAGTACTTC. Its translation: CASEPLLAGEETQYF. The chain links TRBV6-5 to TRBJ2-5; 11 positions match TRBD2. J was trimmed by 3 bases and V by 8 bases; bases with no gene match: 8. CDR3 length: 15 residues. The germline V gene encodes CDR1 MNHEY and CDR2 SVGAGI.

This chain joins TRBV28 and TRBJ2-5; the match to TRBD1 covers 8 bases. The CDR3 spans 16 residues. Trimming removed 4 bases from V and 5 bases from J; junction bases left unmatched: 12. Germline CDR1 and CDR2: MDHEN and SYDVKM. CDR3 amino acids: CASSSLKASGGETQYF. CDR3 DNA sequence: TGTGCCAGCAGTTCCCTTAAAGCTTCAGGGGGCGAGACCCAGTACTTC.

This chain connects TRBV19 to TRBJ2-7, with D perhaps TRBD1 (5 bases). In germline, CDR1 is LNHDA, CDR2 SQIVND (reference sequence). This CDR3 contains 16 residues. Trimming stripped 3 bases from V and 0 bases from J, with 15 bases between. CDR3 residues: CASSMTAVLSSYEQYF. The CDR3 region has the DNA TGTGCCAGTAGTATGACAGCAGTTCTTAGCTCCTACGAGCAGTACTTC.

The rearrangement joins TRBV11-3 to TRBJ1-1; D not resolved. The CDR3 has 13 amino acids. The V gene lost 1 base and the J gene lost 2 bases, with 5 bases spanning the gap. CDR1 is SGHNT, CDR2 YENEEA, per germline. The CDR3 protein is CASSLGRNTEAFF. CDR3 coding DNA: TGTGCCAGCAGCTTAGGCAGAAACACTGAAGCTTTCTTT.

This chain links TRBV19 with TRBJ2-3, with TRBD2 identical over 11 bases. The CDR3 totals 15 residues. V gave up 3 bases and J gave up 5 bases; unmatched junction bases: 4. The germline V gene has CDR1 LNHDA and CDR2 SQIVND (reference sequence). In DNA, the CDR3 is TGTGCCAGTAGTATTAGCGGGGGGGCTCAAGATACGCAGTATTTT. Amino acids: CASSISGGAQDTQYF.

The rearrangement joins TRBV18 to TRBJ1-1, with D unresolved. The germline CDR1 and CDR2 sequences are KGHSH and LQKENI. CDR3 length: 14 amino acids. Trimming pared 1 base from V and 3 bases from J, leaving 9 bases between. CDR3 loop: CASSPQGRDTEAFF. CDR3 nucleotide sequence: TGTGCCAGCTCACCACAAGGGAGGGACACTGAAGCTTTCTTT.

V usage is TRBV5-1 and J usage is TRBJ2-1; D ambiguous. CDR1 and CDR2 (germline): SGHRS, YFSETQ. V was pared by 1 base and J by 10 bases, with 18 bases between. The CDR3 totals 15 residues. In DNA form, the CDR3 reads TGCGCCAGCAGCTTGAACGGCGTTCAGGCAAGGGAGCAGTTCTTC. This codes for CASSLNGVQAREQFF.